The 32 T cell receptor beta chains in this list originate from one sample, sequenced in a study of blood T cell repertoires in COVID-19. Libraries were prepared by immunoSEQ multiplex PCR; TCRdb keeps only in-frame clonotypes and omits some of them. The table has 200,000 or so clones, 85% seen once. The sequenced sample consisted of peripheral blood. The receptors were sampled from a man aged 60-69 years with COVID-19, enrolled during active disease.

The rearrangement joins TRBV12-3 or TRBV12-4 to TRBJ1-5; D gene uncertain. The CDR3 is 12 residues long. V lost 3 bases to trimming and J lost 4 bases, with 4 bases between them. CDR3 in DNA: TGTGCCAGCAGTTTCAGGAATCAGCCCCAGCATTTT. Its protein is CASSFRNQPQHF.

The CDR3 is CASSTGQDNEQFF. The DNA for the CDR3 is TGTGCCAGCTCAACGGGACAGGACAATGAGCAGTTCTTC. The V gene is TRBV18, the J gene TRBJ2-1; 8 bases line up with TRBD1. The junction had 2 bases not matched to a gene; V was cut back by 5 bases and J by 5 bases. In germline, CDR1 is KGHSH, CDR2 LQKENI. The length of the CDR3 is 13 residues.

The CDR3 spells CASSLDSGRGVTQYF. In DNA form, the CDR3 reads TGTGCCAGCAGCTTAGATAGCGGGAGGGGGGTGACCCAGTACTTC. This sequence joins TRBV11-2 and TRBJ2-5; 11 bases map to TRBD2. Germline V gene data show CDR1 as SGHAT and CDR2 as FQNNGV. V was pared by 0 bases and J by 7 bases, with 4 bases of the junction left unmatched. The CDR3 length is 15 residues.

This chain joins TRBV10-3 and TRBJ2-7, with TRBD2 matching over 7 bases. Germline CDR1 is ENHRY and CDR2 is SYGVKD. CDR3 length equals 12 residues. Trimming at V came to 8 bases and at J to 3 bases, leaving 4 bases not matched to a gene. In nucleotides, the CDR3 is TGTGCCATCTCCGGACTAGGCTACGAGCAGTACTTC. It yields the protein CAISGLGYEQYF.

This clone was observed a few times. This chain links TRBV30 with TRBJ1-4; 8 positions match TRBD1. CDR1 and CDR2 from the germline V gene are GTSNPN and SVGIG (reference sequence). This CDR3 has 13 residues. V dropped 3 bases and J dropped 8; count of bases not matched to a gene: 5. The CDR3 sequence is CAWRDRGGEKLFF. CDR3 in DNA: TGTGCCTGGAGAGACAGGGGAGGGGAAAAACTGTTTTTT.

In its sample, this clone was seen once. The genes are TRBV15 and TRBJ1-2, with 7 bases aligning to TRBD1. This CDR3 contains 13 residues. The ends lost 0 bases at V and 14 bases at J; junction bases unmatched: 9. Germline V CDR1 and CDR2: LNHNV, YYDKDF (reference sequence). In DNA, the CDR3 is TGTGCCACCAGCAGAGAAAAGGGGGCCGGTGTGACCTTC. The encoded protein is CATSREKGAGVTF. The full variable domain, completed using reference TRBV15 and TRBJ1-2, is DAMVIQNPRYQVTQFGKPVTLSCSQTLNHNVMYWYQQKSSQAPKLLFHYYDKDFNNEADTPDNFQSRRPNTSFCFLDIRSPGLGDTAMYLCATSREKGAGVTFGSGTRLTVV.

The chain combines TRBV3-1 (or the pseudogene TRBV3-2) with TRBJ1-2, with 10 bases lining up with TRBD1. The V and J ends lost 0 bases and 7 bases, in that order; junction bases with no gene match: 5. This CDR3 has 15 residues. CDR1 and CDR2 from the germline V gene are LGHDT and YNNKEL (reference sequence). The CDR3: CASSQEKTGGFGYTF. DNA of the CDR3: TGTGCCAGCAGCCAAGAGAAGACAGGGGGCTTTGGCTACACCTTC.

CDR3 residues: CASGLDTKVHEQYF. CDR3 sequence (DNA): TGTGCTAGTGGTTTGGATACTAAGGTCCACGAGCAGTACTTC. The chain combines TRBV12-5 with TRBJ2-7; D is uncertain. The CDR3 is 14 residues long. Germline values: CDR1 LGHNT, CDR2 FRNRAP. Trimming shortened V by 1 base and J by 5 bases, and 12 bases separated the two germline ends.

This rearrangement joins TRBV6-1 to TRBJ1-6; D gene uncertain. Trimming removed 1 base at V and 6 bases at J, with 7 bases between. Germline-derived CDR1 and CDR2 are MNHNS and SASEGT. The CDR3 has 14 amino acids. Here the CDR3 reads CASSEVGGNSPLHF. Here the CDR3 DNA reads TGTGCCAGCAGTGAAGTTGGCGGTAATTCACCCCTCCACTTT.

The chain links TRBV7-8 to TRBJ1-2; TRBD1 agrees at 8 bases. Germline-derived CDR1 and CDR2 are SGHVS and FQNEAQ. After removal of 1 base from V and 4 bases from J, the junction contained 2 bases not matched to a gene. The CDR3 length is 14 residues. The CDR3 nucleotides are TGTGCCAGCAGCTTAGAACAGGGGGGCTATGGCTACACCTTC. It encodes CASSLEQGGYGYTF.

A single count supports this clone. This CDR3 reads CASSPGLAGLLYEQYF. The CDR3 bases are TGTGCCAGCAGTCCGGGACTAGCGGGCCTTTTGTACGAGCAGTACTTC. The chain employs TRBV2 and TRBJ2-7; 12 nucleotides agree with TRBD2. The CDR3 contains 16 residues. CDR1 is SNHLY, CDR2 FYNNEI, per germline. The V and J ends lost 5 bases and 4 bases, in that order; junction bases with no gene match: 9.

The V call is TRBV3-1 (or the pseudogene TRBV3-2), the J call TRBJ2-1; 11 bases are shared with TRBD2. Germline CDR1 and CDR2: LGHDT and YNNKEL (reference sequence). V trimming: 5 bases; J trimming: 7 bases; junction bases outside the gene matches: 4. The CDR3 has 14 residues. The CDR3 DNA follows: TGTGCCAGCAGCTCCGGGACTAGCGGTAATGAGCAGTTCTTC. As protein: CASSSGTSGNEQFF.

The CDR3 reads CSAGGGAEAFF. DNA for the CDR3: TGCAGTGCTGGGGGGGGAGCTGAAGCTTTCTTT. The rearrangement links TRBV20-1 to TRBJ1-1, with D perhaps matching TRBD1 (5 bases). This CDR3 contains 11 residues. The germline V gene has CDR1 DFQATT and CDR2 SNEGSKA (reference sequence). Trimming took 5 bases from V and 6 from J, leaving 10 bases between them.

V gene TRBV7-9 combines with J gene TRBJ2-1; 7 nucleotides line up with TRBD2. V shed 5 bases, J shed 5 bases, and the junction held 9 bases outside the gene matches. Germline V CDR1 and CDR2: SEHNR, FQNEAQ (reference sequence). The CDR3 covers 15 residues. This CDR3 is CASSPAGRENNEQFF. The CDR3 DNA sequence: TGTGCCAGCAGCCCAGCGGGGAGGGAGAACAATGAGCAGTTCTTC.

This chain connects TRBV14 to TRBJ1-2; D is undetermined. Trimming shortened V by 4 bases and J by 8 bases, and 14 bases separated the two germline ends. The V gene's germline CDR1 is SGHDN and CDR2 FVKESK. The CDR3 is made up of 13 amino acids. Here the CDR3 reads CASSRDLKSGYTF. The DNA for the CDR3 is TGTGCCAGCAGCCGCGACTTAAAGAGCGGCTACACCTTC.

V is TRBV6-1 and J is TRBJ2-3; 7 nucleotides match TRBD1. Germline trimming cut 2 bases from V and 2 bases from J; bases unmatched to any gene: 7. Germline V CDR1 and CDR2: MNHNS, SASEGT. The CDR3 is 16 residues long. The CDR3 reads CASSESFGTVTDTQYF. The CDR3 DNA sequence: TGTGCCAGCAGTGAATCATTTGGGACAGTCACAGATACGCAGTATTTT.

The rearrangement links TRBV5-4 to TRBJ2-3; D remains unclear. This CDR3 spans 14 amino acids. V lost 1 base and J lost 2, with 8 bases in between. CDR1 is SGHNT, CDR2 YYREEE, per germline (reference sequence). For the CDR3, the DNA is TGTGCCAGCAGCTTGCAGTTAACCACAGATACGCAGTATTTT. This sequence encodes CASSLQLTTDTQYF.

The rearrangement joins TRBV6-5 to TRBJ1-3, with TRBD1 matching over 10 bases. CDR1 MNHEY and CDR2 SVGAGI come from the germline V gene. The CDR3 has 15 amino acids. V shed 4 bases and J 2 bases; nucleotides not matched to a gene: 2. The CDR3 loop is CASSSDRGPGNTIYF. The CDR3 nucleotides are TGTGCCAGCAGTTCTGACAGGGGGCCTGGAAACACCATATATTTT.

The genes are TRBV28 and TRBJ1-2; D is uncertain. The germline V gene encodes CDR1 MDHEN and CDR2 SYDVKM. V was pared by 6 bases and J by 8 bases, with 16 bases between. The CDR3 sequence is 13 residues long. CDR3 DNA: TGTGCCAGCAGCCCCCTCCGCACCGGGGGCTACACCTTC. This codes for CASSPLRTGGYTF.

This clone was picked up a small number of times. The V gene is TRBV5-6, the J gene TRBJ1-3; possible D gene TRBD1, 5 bases. Germline CDR1 and CDR2: SGHDT and YYEEEE. The CDR3 is made up of 13 amino acids. Trimming stripped 1 base from V and 3 bases from J, with 5 bases between. This CDR3 reads CASSLTGGNTIYF. DNA for the CDR3: TGTGCCAGCAGCTTGACAGGTGGAAACACCATATATTTT.

In this sample, this clone turned up a few times. Within the sample, other DNA sequences also encode this same CDR3. This chain joins TRBV12-5 and TRBJ1-5; D unclear. CDR1 is LGHNT, CDR2 FRNRAP, per germline. V gave up 0 bases and J gave up 0 bases, with 9 bases separating them. The CDR3 is 16 residues long. CDR3 protein: CASGLVAGFSNQPQHF. CDR3 bases: TGTGCTAGTGGTTTGGTAGCCGGGTTTAGCAATCAGCCCCAGCATTTT. Using reference TRBV12-5 and TRBJ1-5 for the parts outside the CDR3, the full variable domain is DARVTQTPRHKVTEMGQEVTMRCQPILGHNTVFWYRQTMMQGLELLAYFRNRAPLDDSGMPKDRFSAEMPDATLATLKIQPSEPRDSAVYFCASGLVAGFSNQPQHFGDGTRLSIL.

The chain carries TRBV30 and TRBJ2-5; possible D gene TRBD2, 6 bases. From germline, CDR1 is GTSNPN and CDR2 SVGIG (reference sequence). Trimming took 0 bases from V and 5 from J, leaving 13 bases between them. The CDR3 totals 14 residues. Here the CDR3 DNA reads TGTGCCTGGAGTGTAGGAGGGTACCTCGAGACCCAGTACTTC. Protein product: CAWSVGGYLETQYF.

The chain recombines TRBV28 with TRBJ1-1; D gene unclear. Germline CDR1 is MDHEN and CDR2 is SYDVKM. This CDR3 is built from 11 residues. V lost 4 bases, J lost 6 bases, and 6 bases lay in between. CDR3 nucleotides: TGTGCCAGCAGTTATGAGTCTGAAGCTTTCTTT. Amino acid sequence: CASSYESEAFF.

The V and J genes are TRBV7-2 and TRBJ1-2; 7 bases map to TRBD1. This CDR3 spans 14 amino acids. The germline CDR1 and CDR2 sequences are SGHTA and FQGNSA. Trimming cost V 1 base and J 4 bases; bases outside gene matches: 3. Here the CDR3 reads CASSLEGTVYGYTF. DNA for the CDR3: TGTGCCAGCAGCTTAGAAGGGACAGTCTATGGCTACACCTTC.

This chain uses TRBV5-8 with TRBJ1-3, with unresolved D. The CDR3 spans 13 residues. Germline V gene lookup returns CDR1 SGHTS and CDR2 YDEGEE. The ends were cut back, 5 bases at V and 0 bases at J, with 6 bases in the middle. CDR3 sequence reads: CASRLSSGNTIYF. CDR3 coding DNA: TGTGCCAGCAGACTTTCCTCTGGAAACACCATATATTTT.

A remark on this clone: Other DNA sequences of this sample code for an identical CDR3. The chain joins TRBV18 to TRBJ1-1; TRBD1 might be the D (5 bases). The CDR3 is made up of 14 amino acids. V shed 0 bases and J shed 5 bases, with 10 bases lying between them. Germline loops: CDR1 KGHSH, CDR2 LQKENI. The CDR3 loop reads CASSPPAGRTEAFF. The CDR3 nucleotides are TGTGCCAGCTCACCACCGGCAGGGAGGACTGAAGCTTTCTTT.

This chain joins TRBV5-1 and TRBJ1-1; D gene ambiguous. V shed 0 bases and J shed 4 bases, with 10 bases lying between them. Germline CDR1 is SGHRS and CDR2 is YFSETQ. The CDR3 extends over 14 amino acids. The CDR3 coding sequence is TGCGCCAGCAGCTTGGCCATACAAGTCACTGAAGCTTTCTTT. Translating it yields CASSLAIQVTEAFF.

This clone was seen a single time. This sequence joins TRBV9 and TRBJ1-4; D ambiguous. Germline V gene lookup returns CDR1 SGDLS and CDR2 YYNGEE. The CDR3 is made up of 15 amino acids. Trimming pared 0 bases from V and 1 base from J, leaving 7 bases between. CDR3: CASSVERGTNEKLFF. Here the CDR3 DNA reads TGTGCCAGCAGCGTAGAACGGGGAACTAATGAAAAACTGTTTTTT.

The V gene is TRBV29-1, the J gene TRBJ2-7; D gene uncertain. Germline CDR1 and CDR2: SQVTM and ANQGSEA. The V and J ends lost 3 bases and 3 bases respectively, with 12 bases between them. This CDR3 contains 13 residues. CDR3 sequence: CSVESLADYEQYF. As DNA, the CDR3 is TGCAGCGTTGAGTCCCTGGCAGACTACGAGCAGTACTTC.

The V and J genes are TRBV10-2 and TRBJ2-2; 7 bases match TRBD2. V shed 7 bases, J shed 7 bases, and the junction held 9 bases outside the gene matches. In germline, CDR1 is WSHSY, CDR2 SAAADI. CDR3 length: 14 amino acids. The CDR3 spells CASIISPGGGELFF. The CDR3 DNA reads TGCGCCAGCATCATATCACCGGGAGGCGGGGAGCTGTTTTTT.

The chain's CDR3 is CASSEALVGALEAFF. The CDR3 DNA sequence: TGTGCCAGCAGTGAAGCGCTTGTTGGGGCCCTAGAAGCTTTCTTT. This chain joins TRBV2 and TRBJ1-1; D is perhaps TRBD1 (5 bases). This CDR3 comprises 15 residues. The germline V and J ends were trimmed by 0 bases and 8 bases, with 16 bases remaining between them. Looked up from germline, CDR1 is SNHLY and CDR2 is FYNNEI.

The chain has TRBV7-8 and TRBJ2-2, with a possible D match to TRBD2 (5 bases). V gave up 3 bases and J gave up 7 bases, with 15 bases separating them. CDR3 length equals 15 residues. The germline V gene encodes CDR1 SGHVS and CDR2 FQNEAQ. This chain's CDR3 is CASSFRWTEIGELFF. In nucleotides, the CDR3 is TGTGCCAGCAGCTTCCGGTGGACTGAGATCGGGGAGCTGTTTTTT. The whole variable domain, remainder taken from reference TRBV7-8 and TRBJ2-2, is GAGVSQSPRYKVAKRGQDVALRCDPISGHVSLFWYQQALGQGPEFLTYFQNEAQLDKSGLPSDRFFAERPEGSVSTLKIQRTQQEDSAVYLCASSFRWTEIGELFFGEGSRLTVL.